A selection of T cell receptor beta chains follows, all from one sample in a study of read filtering for tumor transcriptome and immune sequencing. TCRdb passed the reads through MiXCR, listing each CDR3 protein once. The sample holds approximately 90,000 distinct CDR3 sequences, around 12% seen once. Sequenced material: a population of CD138-negative cells sorted from bone marrow. The receptors stem from a donor aged 40 or over with multiple myeloma. Both conserved end residues are part of each CDR3. Fields, in order: J gene, clone size, V gene, D gene, CDR3 protein, CDR3 DNA. The D gene is left open where the match is weak. The listing skips clone size in some rows; elsewhere it reads once, few, many or a size class.

J: TRBJ2-7
size: few
V: TRBV7-8
D: TRBD2
CDR3: CASSYRLTTSDEQYF
DNA: TGTGCCAGCAGCTACCGCCTCACGACTAGCGACGAGCAGTACTTC

J: TRBJ2-1
size: many
V: TRBV2
D: -
CDR3: CASSSDRHNEQFF
DNA: TGTGCCAGCAGTAGTGACAGACACAATGAGCAGTTCTTC

J: TRBJ2-2
size: many
V: TRBV20-1
D: -
CDR3: CSALRARGEAGELFF
DNA: TGCAGTGCCCTCAGGGCCCGGGGAGAGGCCGGGGAGCTGTTTTTT

J: TRBJ2-1
size: many
V: TRBV28
D: -
CDR3: CASSFTADWFEFF
DNA: TGTGCCAGCAGTTTTACCGCAGATTGGTTTGAGTTCTTC

J: TRBJ2-1
size: many
V: TRBV7-8
D: TRBD2
CDR3: CASSLGGLAGYNEQFF
DNA: TGTGCCAGCAGCTTAGGAGGACTAGCGGGGTACAATGAGCAGTTCTTC

J: TRBJ2-3
size: many
V: TRBV27
D: TRBD2
CDR3: CASRLGTSGPQGSQYF
DNA: TGTGCCAGCAGACTAGGGACTAGCGGGCCCCAAGGATCGCAGTATTTT

J: TRBJ1-5
size: many
V: TRBV20-1
D: TRBD1
CDR3: CSAGGTGTGGGQPQHF
DNA: TGCAGTGCTGGGGGGACCGGGACAGGGGGCGGCCAGCCCCAGCATTTT

J: TRBJ1-3
size: -
V: TRBV7-9
D: -
CDR3: CATSKQGNTIYF
DNA: TGTGCCACCAGCAAACAGGGAAACACCATATATTTT

J: TRBJ2-2
size: -
V: TRBV7-6
D: -
CDR3: CASSPNSAPGELFF
DNA: TGTGCCAGCAGCCCAAATTCAGCACCCGGGGAGCTGTTTTTT

J: TRBJ2-5
size: many
V: TRBV7-9
D: TRBD1
CDR3: CASSGTGETQYF
DNA: TGTGCCAGCAGCGGGACAGGAGAGACCCAGTACTTC

J: TRBJ2-2
size: few
V: TRBV28
D: -
CDR3: CASSQGGLSNTGELFF
DNA: TGTGCCAGCAGTCAGGGAGGACTATCAAACACCGGGGAGCTGTTTTTT

J: TRBJ2-2
size: many
V: TRBV29-1
D: -
CDR3: CSVEDREGVTGELFF
DNA: TGCAGCGTTGAAGATCGAGAGGGGGTCACCGGGGAGCTGTTTTTT

J: TRBJ2-1
size: many
V: TRBV9
D: TRBD1
CDR3: CASSGGQGLSEQFF
DNA: TGTGCCAGCAGCGGAGGACAGGGGTTAAGTGAGCAGTTCTTC

J: TRBJ2-1
size: -
V: TRBV5-1
D: TRBD2
CDR3: CASSSGLAGADEQFF
DNA: TGCGCCAGCAGCTCTGGACTAGCGGGAGCGGATGAGCAGTTCTTC

J: TRBJ2-1
size: many
V: TRBV24-1
D: TRBD2
CDR3: CATSDPGLEAKQFF
DNA: TGTGCCACCAGTGACCCGGGACTAGAGGCTAAGCAGTTCTTC

J: TRBJ2-1
size: few
V: TRBV7-6
D: -
CDR3: CASSTSYKDEQFF
DNA: TGTGCCAGCAGCACATCTTATAAGGATGAGCAGTTCTTC

J: TRBJ1-2
size: few
V: TRBV5-4
D: TRBD1
CDR3: CASSLTTGGYGYTF
DNA: TGTGCCAGCAGCTTGACAACAGGGGGCTATGGCTACACCTTC

J: TRBJ1-5
size: many
V: TRBV2
D: -
CDR3: CASSEKSGSNQPQHF
DNA: TGTGCCAGCAGTGAAAAGTCCGGGAGCAATCAGCCCCAGCATTTT

J: TRBJ1-1
size: many
V: TRBV12-3/TRBV12-4
D: TRBD1
CDR3: CASSWTGENTEAFF
DNA: TGTGCCAGCAGCTGGACAGGGGAGAACACTGAAGCTTTCTTT

J: TRBJ2-1
size: many
V: TRBV7-3
D: -
CDR3: CASSLGSGESNEQFF
DNA: TGTGCCAGCAGCTTGGGTTCAGGGGAGAGCAATGAGCAGTTCTTC

J: TRBJ2-3
size: many
V: TRBV6-5
D: -
CDR3: CASSYGNTQYF
DNA: TGTGCCAGCAGTTATGGGAATACGCAGTATTTT

J: TRBJ2-3
size: many
V: TRBV28
D: TRBD2
CDR3: CASSPPSGRTQYF
DNA: TGTGCCAGCAGTCCCCCTAGCGGGAGAACGCAGTATTTT